This T cell receptor (beta chain) was identified during a study of blood T cell repertoires in COVID-19. Study in general: COVID-19 samples collected from the United States, Italy and Spain covered acute and convalescent phases. PBMCs, B-cell-depleted T cells, or T cells provided the cDNA or gDNA that made up the material.

This clone was seen a few times. V was clipped by 2 bases and J by 12 bases, with 7 bases between them. This CDR3 is 11 amino acids long. Germline V gene data show CDR1 as SNHLY and CDR2 as FYNNEI. In the source study's methods: The assay estimated nucleated cells by amplifying reference gene primers. Profiling relied on immunoSEQ multiplex PCR, and the TCRdb table lists in-frame clones only, not all of them. V, J and clone size derive from that table, while D and trimming were established from the DNA sequence. The sample carries some 150,000 clones, 65% to 85% recorded once. The clonotype comes from a human donor with acute or convalescent COVID-19. The donor label of this sample is uncertain. This chain joins TRBV2 and TRBJ1-4; D might be TRBD1 (5 bases). Sequenced sample: peripheral blood. The CDR3 region has the DNA TGTGCCAGCAGTGAATGGGGGGAACTGTTTTTT. It codes for CASSEWGELFF.